The rows below give T cell receptor beta chains drawn from one sample of a study of blood T cell repertoires in COVID-19. This table comes from immunoSEQ multiplex PCR, and its TCRdb copy is limited to in-frame clones, with some not included. The table records about 61,000 clones, around 80% of them present only once. Sequencing input: peripheral blood. The receptor set was obtained from a woman between 65 and 79 years old with acute or convalescent COVID-19. Each CDR3 is given with its conserved first and last residue. D genes are given only for firm matches. A row's size may be missing; if present it is once, few, many or a size class.

V: TRBV28
J: TRBJ2-7
size: NA
length: 12
D: NA
DNA: TGTGCCAGCAGTTCGTCTAGGGGCGAGCAGTACTTC
CDR3: CASSSSRGEQYF

V: TRBV5-1
J: TRBJ2-2
size: NA
length: 18
D: TRBD1
DNA: TGCGCCAGCAGCTTGGCGGCTTTAGGGACAGGAGTGGCCGGGGAGCTGTTTTTT
CDR3: CASSLAALGTGVAGELFF

V: TRBV2
J: TRBJ2-7
size: few
length: 12
D: NA
DNA: TGTGCCAGCGGGCTAGCTTCCTACGAGCAGTACTTC
CDR3: CASGLASYEQYF

V: TRBV28
J: TRBJ2-7
size: NA
length: 15
D: TRBD1
DNA: TGTGCCAGCAGCCCCGGACAGGGGGGCTCCTACGAGCAGTACTTC
CDR3: CASSPGQGGSYEQYF

V: TRBV5-6
J: TRBJ2-3
size: NA
length: 15
D: NA
DNA: TGTGCCAGCAGCTTCAGGGGAACTAGCACAGATACGCAGTATTTT
CDR3: CASSFRGTSTDTQYF

V: TRBV4-1
J: TRBJ2-3
size: NA
length: 16
D: TRBD2
DNA: TGCGCCAGCAGCGAAACTAGCGGGGGGCACACAGATACGCAGTATTTT
CDR3: CASSETSGGHTDTQYF

V: TRBV7-2
J: TRBJ1-6
size: NA
length: 16
D: NA
DNA: TGTGCCAGCAGCTTCGACCTCGGGGGGCGGAATTCACCCCTCCACTTT
CDR3: CASSFDLGGRNSPLHF

V: TRBV5-1
J: TRBJ2-3
size: NA
length: 13
D: TRBD2
DNA: TGCGCCAGCGCAACCTCGTGGGGGGGATCGCAGTATTTT
CDR3: CASATSWGGSQYF

V: TRBV15
J: TRBJ2-5
size: NA
length: 15
D: TRBD2
DNA: TGTGCCACCAGTGCGCTAGCGGGGGGGCAAGAGACCCAGTACTTC
CDR3: CATSALAGGQETQYF

V: TRBV6-5
J: TRBJ1-1
size: NA
length: 12
D: NA
DNA: TGTGCCAGCAGTACCGGGGGGTTTGAAGCTTTCTTT
CDR3: CASSTGGFEAFF

V: TRBV5-1
J: TRBJ1-3
size: NA
length: 16
D: TRBD1
DNA: TGCGCCAGCAGCTTGGTTGATGGGACAGCAGGAAACACCATATATTTT
CDR3: CASSLVDGTAGNTIYF

V: TRBV9
J: TRBJ2-3
size: few
length: 15
D: TRBD1
DNA: TGTGCCAGCAGTCGGGGGAGACAGGGGATAGATACGCAGTATTTT
CDR3: CASSRGRQGIDTQYF

V: TRBV7-3
J: TRBJ1-2
size: NA
length: 14
D: NA
DNA: TGTGCCAGCAGCCCGGAGCCTACTAACTATGGCTACACCTTC
CDR3: CASSPEPTNYGYTF

V: TRBV29-1
J: TRBJ2-3
size: NA
length: 15
D: NA
DNA: TGCAGCCTTCGAGCGGGACAAGGCCTCACAGATACGCAGTATTTT
CDR3: CSLRAGQGLTDTQYF

V: TRBV5-5
J: TRBJ1-4
size: few
length: 16
D: NA
DNA: TGTGCCAGCAGCTCGGCCGCCGGGACGGGGGGTGAAAAACTGTTTTTT
CDR3: CASSSAAGTGGEKLFF

V: TRBV6-5
J: TRBJ2-3
size: once
length: 15
D: TRBD2
DNA: TGTGCCAGCAGACGTATAGCGGGACGCACAGATACGCAGTATTTT
CDR3: CASRRIAGRTDTQYF

V: TRBV7-2
J: TRBJ2-1
size: NA
length: 15
D: NA
DNA: TGTGCCAGCAGCCCGGTAGCGGAGCCCTACAATGAGCAGTTCTTC
CDR3: CASSPVAEPYNEQFF

V: TRBV6-6
J: TRBJ1-5
size: NA
length: 14
D: NA
DNA: TGTGCCAGCCACTCGGGTGGCGGAGGACAGCCCCAGCATTTT
CDR3: CASHSGGGGQPQHF

V: TRBV7-7
J: TRBJ2-3
size: NA
length: 13
D: NA
DNA: TGTGCCAGCAGCTCCGGGATCGCAGATACGCAGTATTTT
CDR3: CASSSGIADTQYF

V: TRBV28
J: TRBJ1-6
size: NA
length: 14
D: NA
DNA: TGTGCCAGCAGTTTAACAGAAAGATACTCACCCCTCCACTTT
CDR3: CASSLTERYSPLHF

V: TRBV27
J: TRBJ2-2
size: once
length: 13
D: NA
DNA: TGTGCCAGCGGGGCAACGAACACCGGGGAGCTGTTTTTT
CDR3: CASGATNTGELFF

V: TRBV11-2
J: TRBJ2-5
size: NA
length: 13
D: NA
DNA: TGTGCCTCGAGCAGGGATGCCCAAGAGACCCAGTACTTC
CDR3: CASSRDAQETQYF

V: TRBV28
J: TRBJ2-3
size: NA
length: 14
D: TRBD1
DNA: TGTGCCAGCAGCACCCGACAGGGCCACGATACGCAGTATTTT
CDR3: CASSTRQGHDTQYF

V: TRBV5-1
J: TRBJ1-5
size: NA
length: 15
D: TRBD1
DNA: TGCGCCAGCAGCGAAGGGACAGGGGGCAATCAGCCCCAGCATTTT
CDR3: CASSEGTGGNQPQHF

V: TRBV9
J: TRBJ1-4
size: NA
length: 15
D: NA
DNA: TGTGCCAGCAGCAAAGACAGGAGACCTAATGAAAAACTGTTTTTT
CDR3: CASSKDRRPNEKLFF

V: TRBV3-1/TRBV3-2
J: TRBJ2-2
size: NA
length: 14
D: NA
DNA: TGTGCCAGCATTAAGAACTCAAACACCGGGGAGCTGTTTTTT
CDR3: CASIKNSNTGELFF

V: TRBV4-1
J: TRBJ1-3
size: NA
length: 15
D: NA
DNA: TGCGCCAGCAGCCACCCCGGCGTTACCCAGGACACCATATATTTT
CDR3: CASSHPGVTQDTIYF

V: TRBV14
J: TRBJ1-1
size: NA
length: 18
D: NA
DNA: TGTGCCAGCAGCCAAGGGAGGGAGGCAGGGAGGTTCTTCACTGAAGCTTTCTTT
CDR3: CASSQGREAGRFFTEAFF

V: TRBV4-1
J: TRBJ2-7
size: once
length: 15
D: NA
DNA: TGCGCCAGCAGCCACCACCTGGGGGGTCCCGACGAGCAGTACTTC
CDR3: CASSHHLGGPDEQYF

V: TRBV19
J: TRBJ2-5
size: NA
length: 16
D: TRBD2
DNA: TGTGCCAGTAGTAGAACTAGCGGGGACCTACAAGAGACCCAGTACTTC
CDR3: CASSRTSGDLQETQYF

V: TRBV7-2
J: TRBJ1-2
size: few
length: 15
D: TRBD1
DNA: TGTGCCAGCAGCCTAGGGCGGGACAGGGAATTTGGCTACACCTTC
CDR3: CASSLGRDREFGYTF

V: TRBV7-9
J: TRBJ2-7
size: once
length: 14
D: TRBD1
DNA: TGTGCCAGCAGCTCGGACAGGGCAGTGAACGAGCAGTACTTC
CDR3: CASSSDRAVNEQYF

V: TRBV6-8
J: TRBJ2-7
size: NA
length: 14
D: NA
DNA: TGTGCCAGCACCCTCCCGAGGGCGTACCACGAGCAGTACTTC
CDR3: CASTLPRAYHEQYF

V: TRBV7-9
J: TRBJ2-7
size: NA
length: 15
D: TRBD2
DNA: TGTGCCAGCAGCTTCCGAGGGGCGGGGGACTACGAGCAGTACTTC
CDR3: CASSFRGAGDYEQYF

V: TRBV5-8
J: TRBJ1-2
size: NA
length: 12
D: NA
DNA: TGTGCCAGCAGCTTTTACAGGGAGGGCTACACCTTC
CDR3: CASSFYREGYTF

V: TRBV19
J: TRBJ1-3
size: NA
length: 15
D: NA
DNA: TGTGCCAGTAGTTGGGGGAGGACGACTGGAAACACCATATATTTT
CDR3: CASSWGRTTGNTIYF

V: TRBV9
J: TRBJ2-1
size: NA
length: 15
D: NA
DNA: TGTGCCAGCAGCGTAGCGGTCTCCGGCTACAATGAGCAGTTCTTC
CDR3: CASSVAVSGYNEQFF

V: TRBV7-6
J: TRBJ2-3
size: NA
length: 13
D: NA
DNA: TGTGCCAGCAGCGTCCGACTAGCAGATACGCAGTATTTT
CDR3: CASSVRLADTQYF

V: TRBV11-2
J: TRBJ2-7
size: NA
length: 15
D: NA
DNA: TGTGCCAGCAGCTTACTGGCGGGTGATTCCTACGAGCAGTACTTC
CDR3: CASSLLAGDSYEQYF

V: TRBV20-1
J: TRBJ1-6
size: NA
length: 15
D: TRBD1
DNA: TGCAGTGCTAGTACGGACAGGGATTATAATTCACCCCTCCACTTT
CDR3: CSASTDRDYNSPLHF